This T cell receptor beta chain was obtained from a study of response to subunit inactivated influenza vaccine (dated by TCRdb to the late 2010s). In the study overall: The study used deep quantitative T cell receptor repertoire profiling to track responses to a trivalent subunit inactivated influenza vaccine.

This clonotype turned up a few times. Its specific antigen is unknown. The input lacks base qualities; no much larger clone sits a single base away. The receptor library was made with RT-PCR. Instrument on record: Illumina HiSeq 2500. TCRdb ran its own pipeline on the public reads, namely fastp trimming at Q25 and MiXCR clone calling, and kept in-frame beta chains. All rows with the same CDR3 protein become a single entry with the most common DNA and genes. A total of 450,000 to 600,000 distinct CDR3 sequences appear in this sample, more than 15% of them only once. The ten largest account for roughly 3% of the sample. Study-wide findings and limitations: The authors proposed that each seasonal influenza vaccination may bring in only a limited number of new T cells.

The CDR3 spans 16 residues, from the cysteine through the phenylalanine. CDR3 DNA only is kept here, 48 bases in frame from base 1. V ends up 6 bases short and J 0 bases short, with an unmatched junction base count of 3. The sequencing used CD4+ T cells sorted from PBMCs, collected about 24 months after vaccination. The rearranged segments are TRBV12-3 or TRBV12-4 and TRBJ2-3; 13 bases in the junction line up with TRBD2. The sequence came from a man between 50 and 69 years old who received an inactivated influenza vaccine. Donor details come from another sample of the same person, matched by shared clones. The DNA sequence is TGTGCCAGCAGGGGACTAGCGGGGAAAAGCACAGATACGCAGTATTTT. Translated, this is CASRGLAGKSTDTQYF.